The 10 T cell receptor beta chains given below trace back to one sample, sequenced in a study of blood T cell repertoires in COVID-19. Produced via immunoSEQ multiplex PCR; TCRdb's table is partial and in-frame only. Among 200,000 to 250,000 clones listed, 81% were seen once. Sequences were obtained from PBMCs or T cells enriched from blood (not recorded which). The receptors derive from a man aged 35-49 years who had recovered from COVID-19.

The table lists this clone with a count of one. The rearrangement uses TRBV5-1 and TRBJ1-1; no clear D. The CDR3 contains 13 residues. CDR1 and CDR2 (germline): SGHRS, YFSETQ. Trimming took 5 bases from V and 1 from J, leaving 9 bases between them. The CDR3 loop reads CASSSTANTEAFF. CDR3 DNA sequence: TGCGCCAGCAGTTCCACAGCGAACACTGAAGCTTTCTTT.

Only one count was recorded for this clone. This chain connects TRBV7-9 to TRBJ1-3; D call uncertain. Germline CDR1 reads SEHNR; CDR2 reads FQNEAQ (reference sequence). This CDR3 contains 14 residues. V lost 3 bases to trimming and J lost 4 bases, with 10 bases between them. As DNA, the CDR3 is TGTGCCAGCAGCTTTTTCGCGGAGGGAAACACCATATATTTT. It encodes CASSFFAEGNTIYF. The complete variable domain, with remaining parts taken from reference TRBV7-9 and TRBJ1-3, reads DTGVSQNPRHKITKRGQNVTFRCDPISEHNRLYWYRQTLGQGPEFLTYFQNEAQLEKSRLLSDRFSAERPKGSFSTLEIQRTEQGDSAMYLCASSFFAEGNTIYFGEGSWLTVV.

The chain links TRBV3-1 (or the pseudogene TRBV3-2) to TRBJ1-1, with D possibly matching TRBD1 (5 bases). CDR1 is LGHDT, CDR2 YNNKEL, per germline (reference sequence). The CDR3 is made up of 15 amino acids. Trimming pared 2 bases from V and 5 bases from J, leaving 15 bases between. This CDR3 is CASSQRTVRGTEAFF. CDR3 in DNA: TGTGCCAGCAGCCAACGAACTGTTCGGGGGACTGAAGCTTTCTTT.

The V gene is TRBV6-5, the J gene TRBJ1-2; unclear D gene. This CDR3 comprises 14 residues. Germline V CDR1 and CDR2: MNHEY, SVGAGI. V lost 6 bases to trimming and J lost 3 bases, with 14 bases between them. The CDR3 loop is CASSGWGGDYGYTF. For the CDR3, the DNA is TGTGCCAGCAGCGGTTGGGGAGGAGACTATGGCTACACCTTC.

The chain links TRBV19 to TRBJ1-4; 10 bases match TRBD1. Germline V lookup: CDR1 LNHDA, CDR2 SQIVND (reference sequence). The CDR3 consists of 15 residues. The ends lost 2 bases at V and 7 bases at J; junction bases unmatched: 4. CDR3 in amino acids: CASSIIGTGAEKLFF. Written as DNA, the CDR3 is TGTGCCAGTAGTATAATTGGGACAGGGGCTGAAAAACTGTTTTTT.

J is TRBJ1-5 and V is TRBV7-2, with TRBD1 matching over 7 bases. Germline CDR1 is SGHTA and CDR2 is FQGNSA. Germline trimming cut 6 bases from V and 6 bases from J; bases unmatched to any gene: 8. The CDR3 has 14 residues. For the CDR3, the DNA is TGTGCCAGCAGACCCGGACAGGTCGGTCAGCCCCAGCATTTT. Translating it yields CASRPGQVGQPQHF.

This clone was counted a single time. The chain combines TRBV13 with TRBJ2-1; the D gene is possibly TRBD1 (5 bases). The V end was cut by 5 bases, the J end by 5 bases, with 25 bases between. The CDR3 has 18 amino acids. The germline gives CDR1 PRHDT, CDR2 FYEKMQ (reference sequence). DNA for the CDR3: TGTGCCAGCAGCGGCATCGCCACACCCCCGACAGCACACAATGAGCAGTTCTTC. It codes for CASSGIATPPTAHNEQFF.

The chain has TRBV19 and TRBJ1-4; 7 nucleotides line up with TRBD1. The junction had 9 bases not matched to a gene; V was cut back by 5 bases and J by 0 bases. CDR1 LNHDA and CDR2 SQIVND come from the germline V gene (reference sequence). The CDR3 is made up of 17 amino acids. The CDR3 is CASSPQGQPTTNEKLFF. The CDR3 DNA reads TGTGCCAGTAGTCCCCAGGGACAGCCCACAACTAATGAAAAACTGTTTTTT.

The rearrangement uses TRBV18 and TRBJ1-2, with TRBD1 identical over 12 bases. The CDR3 sequence is 17 residues long. Germline V gene data show CDR1 as KGHSH and CDR2 as LQKENI. V dropped 5 bases and J dropped 3; count of bases not matched to a gene: 10. CDR3 in DNA: TGTGCCAGCTCATCACTCGGGACAGGGGGCTATGACTATGGCTACACCTTC. Amino acids: CASSSLGTGGYDYGYTF.

Only a few counts were recorded for this clone. The chain uses TRBV4-2 and TRBJ2-2; TRBD2 matches 9 bases. The J segment lost 3 bases and the V segment lost 1 base, leaving 3 bases of the junction unmatched. Germline values: CDR1 LGHNA, CDR2 YNFKEQ. The CDR3 is made up of 16 amino acids. Written as DNA, the CDR3 is TGTGCCAGCAGCCAAGCATTAGCGGGAGACACCGGGGAGCTGTTTTTT. As protein: CASSQALAGDTGELFF.